A selection of T cell receptor beta chains follows, all from one sample in a study of blood T cell repertoires in COVID-19. Here immunoSEQ multiplex PCR was the method, and the copy in TCRdb shows in-frame clones only, minus some. The sample holds tens of thousands of clones, about nine tenths seen once. Sequencing was carried out using peripheral blood. The receptors shown here come from a human donor in a cohort sampled during active COVID-19. CDR3s include the opening cysteine and the closing phenylalanine or tryptophan. The D gene is left open where the match is weak. Rows give clone size only sometimes, using once, few, many, or a class for an expanded clone.

j_call v_call d_call clone_size cdr3_nt cdr3_aa
TRBJ2-5 TRBV4-1 TRBD2 NA TGCGCCAGCAGCCGTATAAGCGGGAGGGCTTTGGAGACCCAGTACTTC CASSRISGRALETQYF
TRBJ2-5 TRBV7-2 TRBD2 NA TGTGCCAGCAGTCGTCTAGCGGCTCAAGAGACCCAGTACTTC CASSRLAAQETQYF
TRBJ2-7 TRBV3-1/TRBV3-2 TRBD1 NA TGTGCCAGCAGCCGTGACAGGGGATTGTACGAGCAGTACTTC CASSRDRGLYEQYF
TRBJ2-5 TRBV6-6 NA NA TGTGCCAGCAGTTCCCGTAATAGCGGCCAAGAGACCCAGTACTTC CASSSRNSGQETQYF
TRBJ1-4 TRBV6-5 NA NA TGTGCCAGCATCTGGGGGGGAAGGACTAATGAAAAACTGTTTTTT CASIWGGRTNEKLFF
TRBJ1-2 TRBV11-2 NA NA TGTGCCAGCAGCTTAGGGGCTGGAGGCTACACCTTC CASSLGAGGYTF
TRBJ2-5 TRBV2 TRBD1 NA TGTGCCAGCAGTAAGGGACAGCTTAAAGAGACCCAGTACTTC CASSKGQLKETQYF
TRBJ2-1 TRBV28 NA NA TGTGCCAGCAGTTCACCCATTTTACGCAGGGTTGAGCAGTTCTTC CASSSPILRRVEQFF
TRBJ2-1 TRBV7-2 TRBD2 NA TGTGCCAGCAGCTTTTCAAGCGGGGGGGGCTATGAGCAGTTCTTC CASSFSSGGGYEQFF
TRBJ2-7 TRBV25-1 TRBD1 NA TGTGCCAGCAGTGAATCCGGGGCAGGGGGCGAGCAGTACTTC CASSESGAGGEQYF
TRBJ2-3 TRBV9 TRBD2 NA TGTGCCAGCAGCGTAGACGGGGGGGCGGGAGATACGCAGTATTTT CASSVDGGAGDTQYF
TRBJ1-1 TRBV16 TRBD1 NA TGTGCCAGCAGCCCCGGGACAGGGAATAGTGAAGCTTTCTTT CASSPGTGNSEAFF
TRBJ2-3 TRBV24-1 TRBD1 NA TGTGCCACCAGTCCTAGGGGGACAGGGTTGACAGATACGCAGTATTTT CATSPRGTGLTDTQYF
TRBJ1-1 TRBV18 NA NA TGTGCCAGCTCACCCGGTACGACTGAAGCTTTCTTT CASSPGTTEAFF
TRBJ2-7 TRBV3-1/TRBV3-2 NA NA TGTGCCAGCAGAGAAGGAGGCAACAGCTACGAGCAGTACTTC CASREGGNSYEQYF
TRBJ2-1 TRBV28 TRBD2 NA TGTGCCAGCAGCCCTACTAGCGGGCGTAGCTCCTACAATGAGCAGTTCTTC CASSPTSGRSSYNEQFF
TRBJ2-5 TRBV7-3 TRBD1 NA TGTGCCAGCAGTAGGACCTCAGGGACAGGCGGGGAGACCCAGTACTTC CASSRTSGTGGETQYF
TRBJ2-1 TRBV3-1/TRBV3-2 NA NA TGTGCCAGCAGCGATGACGGGATCACGGGAGCCGAGCAGTTCTTC CASSDDGITGAEQFF
TRBJ2-7 TRBV18 NA NA TGTGCCAGCTCACCTACCTTAGAAGGAGGGACCGCCATTAGATCCTACGAGCAGTACTTC CASSPTLEGGTAIRSYEQYF
TRBJ2-4 TRBV2 NA once TGTGCCAGCAGTGAAGCGCAAGTTATAACGGGCAAAAACATTCAGTACTTC CASSEAQVITGKNIQYF
TRBJ1-1 TRBV9 TRBD1 NA TGTGCCAGCAGCGCCAGGGGGCGGGGTGAAGCTTTCTTT CASSARGRGEAFF
TRBJ2-7 TRBV28 TRBD1 NA TGTGCCAGTAGAGCGTCCAACCCGGGACAGCCCTACGAGCAGTACTTC CASRASNPGQPYEQYF
TRBJ2-2 TRBV3-1/TRBV3-2 NA NA TGTGCCAGCAGCCAAAGGACGGGAAACACCGGGGAGCTGTTTTTT CASSQRTGNTGELFF
TRBJ2-3 TRBV19 TRBD2 NA TGTGCCAGTAGTGATGGTGAACTAGCGGGAAGTGGAGATACGCAGTATTTT CASSDGELAGSGDTQYF
TRBJ1-2 TRBV19 NA NA TGTGCCAGTGCTACAGAGACAGGACCCGACCTCTATGGCTACACCTTC CASATETGPDLYGYTF
TRBJ2-5 TRBV7-3 NA NA TGTGCCAGCAGCCGGAGTGCTTTGGGGACCCAGTACTTC CASSRSALGTQYF
TRBJ2-3 TRBV7-2 NA NA TGTGCTAGTATCCGAGGGGGGGGTACAGATACGCAGTATTTT CASIRGGGTDTQYF
TRBJ1-3 TRBV5-6 NA NA TGTGCCAGCAGCTTGGGGGAGACGGGAAACACCATATATTTT CASSLGETGNTIYF
TRBJ2-5 TRBV7-2 NA many TGTGCCAGCAGCTGGTTGGGGACTCAAGAGACCCAGTACTTC CASSWLGTQETQYF
TRBJ2-7 TRBV18 TRBD1 NA TGTGCCAGCTCACCACCCGGACAGGGGTTC CASSPPGQGF
TRBJ1-1 TRBV6-1 TRBD1 NA TGTGCCAGCAGTGAAACGGGACAGCGTAAAGCTTTCTTT CASSETGQRKAFF
TRBJ2-5 TRBV11-1 TRBD2 NA TGTGCCAGCAGCCGATCCCTAGCGGGGGGGCAAGAGACCCAGTACTTC CASSRSLAGGQETQYF
TRBJ2-1 TRBV5-4 NA NA TGTGCCAGCAGCTTCCAGGGATACAATGAGCAGTTCTTC CASSFQGYNEQFF
TRBJ2-1 TRBV18 TRBD2 NA TGTGCCAGCTCACCAGAGGGAGGACTAGCGGGGGGTGAGCAGTTCTTC CASSPEGGLAGGEQFF
TRBJ2-3 TRBV5-1 NA once TGCGCCAGCAGCTTGGAGTCGGGTCGAGATACGCAGTATTTT CASSLESGRDTQYF
TRBJ2-7 TRBV10-3 NA NA TGTGCCACCAATAGGGAGACTACCTACGAGCAGTACTTC CATNRETTYEQYF
TRBJ2-3 TRBV14 NA NA TGTGCCAGCAGCCAAGTATTTGGCCTGTGGTATTTT CASSQVFGLWYF
TRBJ2-1 TRBV24-1 TRBD1 NA TGTGCCACCAGTGATTCAGGACAGGGAACCATCTTC CATSDSGQGTIF
TRBJ2-1 TRBV25-1 TRBD2 NA TGTGCCAGCAGTCAGTTGCGGGAGTCACGGCGGAATGAGCAGTTCTTC CASSQLRESRRNEQFF
TRBJ1-2 TRBV5-3 NA NA TGTGCCAGAAGCCGCGAACCCAAAGGTGGGGGCTGTGGAGGCTACACCTTC CARSREPKGGGCGGYTF
TRBJ1-2 TRBV7-2 NA NA TGTGCCAGCAGCTTATTCAGGGGCTTTGGCTACACCTTC CASSLFRGFGYTF
TRBJ1-3 TRBV15 TRBD1 NA TGTGCCACCAGCAGAGTCAGACAGGGGTACAACACCATATATTTT CATSRVRQGYNTIYF
TRBJ2-5 TRBV4-1 NA NA TGCGCCAGCAGCCATCGGGGAGGAGAGACCCAGTACTTC CASSHRGGETQYF
TRBJ2-5 TRBV7-2 NA once TGTGCCAGCAGCTTAATGGTTGCAGGGGCCGAAGAGACCCAGTACTTC CASSLMVAGAEETQYF
TRBJ1-3 TRBV28 NA NA TGTGCCAGCCGGGACTTTGGAAACACCATATATTTT CASRDFGNTIYF
TRBJ1-2 TRBV10-3 NA NA TGTGCCATCAGTGAGTGGCAGGAATCTGGCTACACCTTC CAISEWQESGYTF
TRBJ2-1 TRBV11-2 NA NA TGTGCCAGCAGCTTGGAGAGGCACAATGAGCAGTTCTTC CASSLERHNEQFF
TRBJ2-7 TRBV11-3 NA NA TGTGCCAGCAGCTTAGGGCAGGACTACGAGCAGTACTTC CASSLGQDYEQYF